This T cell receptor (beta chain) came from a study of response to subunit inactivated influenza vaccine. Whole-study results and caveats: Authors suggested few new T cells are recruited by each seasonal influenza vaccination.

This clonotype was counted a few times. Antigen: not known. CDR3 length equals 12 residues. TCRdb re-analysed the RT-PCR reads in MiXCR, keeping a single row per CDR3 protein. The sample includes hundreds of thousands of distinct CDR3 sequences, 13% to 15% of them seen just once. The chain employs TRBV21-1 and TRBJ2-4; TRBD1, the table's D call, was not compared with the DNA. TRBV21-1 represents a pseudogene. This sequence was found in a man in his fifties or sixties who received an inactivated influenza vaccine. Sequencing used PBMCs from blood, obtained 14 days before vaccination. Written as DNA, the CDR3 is TGTGCCAGCCCCCCAGGACAGGGTCCCCAGTACTTC. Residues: CASPPGQGPQYF.